Listed here is a single T cell receptor beta chain. The antigen is not known. This specimen belongs to a study of CXCR3-negative and CXCR3-positive naive CD8 T cells. Libraries of TRB cDNA were made by 5' RACE and carried UMIs. TCRdb reprocessed the 5' RACE reads and reports one entry per CDR3 protein, with no DNA. The sample is made up of around 150,000 distinct CDR3 sequences, and the top ten hold 0.41% of it. From germline, CDR1 is SGHAT and CDR2 FQNNGV. This CDR3 has 12 residues. Study findings and constraints: It was found that naive subsets had comparable surface CD5, and TCR strength was inferred from TRB CDR3 properties. Naive cells used TRBV-TRBJ genes in much the same way whether CXCR3-negative or CXCR3-positive; memory cells did not. Partly lower CXCR3 expression followed cryopreservation, and most assays relied on fresh PBMCs. TRB CDR3s were more hydrophobic in CXCR3-positive than in CXCR3-negative naive cells.

CD45RO-CCR7+CD27+CD95- characterized naive CD8+ T cells. Sequenced input: naive CXCR3+ CD8+ T cells from blood. As for subset: CD45RO-CCR7+CD27+CD95- naive CD8+ T cells expressing CXCR3 (TNR3+). This TCR was sampled from a human donor in good health. Some clones in this sample may be carry-over from other donors' samples. The gene calls are TRBV11-2 and TRBJ2-7. The chain's CDR3 is CASSLEGRRQYF.